This T cell receptor (beta chain) was obtained from a study of T cell responses to AZD1222 COVID-19 vaccine. Broader study findings: Baseline serology detected seropositivity in only a handful of AZD1222 recipients. Donors were chiefly white British, with a greater number of females, and clonal diversity was perhaps underestimated. Sampled repertoires all dated from after the peak T cell response.

CDR1 and CDR2 (germline): MRHNA, SNTAGT. The CDR3 runs 15 residues. V lost 6 bases and J 0 bases, leaving 14 bases between the germline ends. The repertoire was sequenced with immunoSEQ multiplex PCR; TCRdb's copy has only in-frame clones and lacks some. The sample records about 160,000 clones, 80% to 90% being singletons. Concerning this clone itself: Its antigen is unidentified.

The source material was peripheral blood, sampled on day 0 of AZD1222 vaccination. This TCR derives from an adult in good health. The chain links TRBV6-4 to TRBJ1-1; TRBD1 might be the D (5 bases). The CDR3: CASRQDRLMNTEAFF. DNA of the CDR3: TGTGCCAGCAGACAAGACAGACTCATGAACACTGAAGCTTTCTTT.